This T cell receptor beta chain was sequenced in a study of blood T cell repertoires in COVID-19. Study information: Researchers got acute and convalescent COVID-19 samples from the United States, Italy and Spain. From T cells, B-cell-depleted T cells, or PBMCs came the material, which was cDNA or gDNA.

The CDR3 runs 13 residues. Germline lookup yields CDR1 LGHDT and CDR2 YNNKEL (reference sequence). Trimming removed 0 bases at V and 3 bases at J, with 6 bases between. As processed by the authors: Amplification with reference gene primers provided the estimates of nucleated cell counts. Data came from immunoSEQ multiplex PCR; TCRdb stores just in-frame clones and leaves some out. The V and J calls and clone size were taken over from that table, and D and trimming were inferred from the DNA. The table includes 50,000 to 75,000 clones, approximately 80% detected once. The V call is TRBV3-1 (or the pseudogene TRBV3-2), the J call TRBJ2-7; no firm D call. The sample was peripheral blood. The receptor was isolated from a man aged 80 or over with active or convalescent COVID-19. CDR3 protein: CASSQDRHYEQYF. In nucleotides, the CDR3 is TGTGCCAGCAGCCAAGATAGACACTACGAGCAGTACTTC.